The sample holds many counts of the clone carrying this TCR beta chain. The antigen is not known. Overall study findings and caveats: Tumor memory CD4+ T cell TCR gene usage was found to cluster with blood and lymph node memory CD4+ cells and with lymph node naive CD4+ cells.

The CDR3 spans 13 residues. CDR1 SGHTA and CDR2 FQGNSA come from the germline V gene. Trimming took off 5 bases at V and 7 bases at J, with 15 bases between the two ends. After constant-region reverse-primer amplification, full-length variable regions underwent semi-nested PCR with Nested Universal Primer A. Using its own MiXCR run on the 5' RACE reads, TCRdb lists one record per CDR3 protein. This table holds over 50,000 distinct CDR3 sequences, approximately 23% found once. This TCR derives from a female donor with breast cancer. This chain uses TRBV7-2 with TRBJ2-7, with D unclear. What was sequenced was tumor-infiltrating naive CD4+ T cells sorted from the breast tumor. Subset noted: naive CD4+ T cells, CD4+CD45RA+CD25-. Here the CDR3 reads CASSPQTQSEQYF. CDR3 coding DNA: TGTGCCAGCAGCCCACAGACGCAAAGTGAGCAGTACTTC.